This TCR beta chain comes out of a study of blood T cell repertoires in COVID-19. Study overall: Recovery among Cohort 3 donors was established by two negative PCRs, clearance, or symptom resolution. In each case, the material was cDNA or gDNA derived from T cells, B-cell-depleted T cells, or PBMCs.

Original analysis: Amplified reference gene primers provided the basis for estimating nucleated cell counts. Profiled with immunoSEQ multiplex PCR; TCRdb holds only in-frame clones, not every one. V and J calls and clone size are those listed in that table; D and trimming were worked out from the DNA. In the table there are about 270,000 clones, 85% to 90% of which are singletons. Study members were between about 18 and 95 years old and lived in fewer than 30 US regions. Material: PBMCs or T cells enriched from blood (not recorded which). The receptor's source is a woman aged 55-75 years in a cohort exposed to, infected with or recovered from COVID-19 (not recorded which).

The CDR3 is CASSALQGSGYTF. The CDR3 region has the DNA TGTGCCAGCAGCGCTCTACAGGGATCAGGCTACACCTTC. The chain has TRBV7-9 and TRBJ1-2; D perhaps matches TRBD1 (6 bases). Trimming shortened V by 5 bases and J by 8 bases, and 15 bases separated the two germline ends. The V gene's germline CDR1 is SEHNR and CDR2 FQNEAQ (reference sequence). CDR3 length equals 13 residues.